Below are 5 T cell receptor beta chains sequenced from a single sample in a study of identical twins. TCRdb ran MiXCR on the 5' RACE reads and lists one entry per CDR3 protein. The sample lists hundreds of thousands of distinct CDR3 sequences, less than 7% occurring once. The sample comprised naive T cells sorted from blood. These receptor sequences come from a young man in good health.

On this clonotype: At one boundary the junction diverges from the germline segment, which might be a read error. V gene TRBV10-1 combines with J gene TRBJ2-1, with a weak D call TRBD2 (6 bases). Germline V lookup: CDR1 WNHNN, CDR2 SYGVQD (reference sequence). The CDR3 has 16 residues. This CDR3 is CASSDPGLSSNNEQFF. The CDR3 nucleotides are TGCGCCAGCAGTGACCCGGGACTTAGCTCCAACAATGAGCAGTTCTTC.

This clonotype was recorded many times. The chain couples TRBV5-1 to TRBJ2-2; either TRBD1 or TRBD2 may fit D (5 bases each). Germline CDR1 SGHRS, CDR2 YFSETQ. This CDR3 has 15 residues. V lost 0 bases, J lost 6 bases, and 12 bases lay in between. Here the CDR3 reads CASSLDSGRAGELFF. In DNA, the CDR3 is TGCGCCAGCAGCTTGGACTCAGGGCGGGCCGGGGAGCTGTTTTTT. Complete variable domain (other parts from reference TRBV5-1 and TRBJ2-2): KAGVTQTPRYLIKTRGQQVTLSCSPISGHRSVSWYQQTPGQGLQFLFEYFSETQRNKGNFPGRFSGRQFSNSRSEMNVSTLELGDSALYLCASSLDSGRAGELFFGEGSRLTVL.

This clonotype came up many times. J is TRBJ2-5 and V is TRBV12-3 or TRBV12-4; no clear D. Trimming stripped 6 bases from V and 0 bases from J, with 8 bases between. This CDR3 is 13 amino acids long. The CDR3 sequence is CASSPGYQETQYF. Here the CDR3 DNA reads TGTGCCAGCAGCCCTGGGTACCAAGAGACCCAGTACTTC.

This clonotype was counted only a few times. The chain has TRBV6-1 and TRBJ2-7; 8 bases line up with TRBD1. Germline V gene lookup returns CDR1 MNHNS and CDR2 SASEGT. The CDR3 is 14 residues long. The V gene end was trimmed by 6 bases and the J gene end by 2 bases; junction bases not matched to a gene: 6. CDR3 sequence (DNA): TGTGCCAGCAGGTTGACAGGGGTCACCTACGAGCAGTACGTC. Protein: CASRLTGVTYEQYV.

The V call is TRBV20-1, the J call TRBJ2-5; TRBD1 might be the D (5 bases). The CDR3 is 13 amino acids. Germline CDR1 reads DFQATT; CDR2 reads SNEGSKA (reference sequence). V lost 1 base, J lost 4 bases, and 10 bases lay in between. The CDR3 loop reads CSARVAGIETQYF. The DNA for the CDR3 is TGCAGTGCTAGAGTAGCAGGGATAGAGACCCAGTACTTC.